This TCR beta chain derives from a study of cytomegalovirus exposure and HLA in healthy donors. Study observations and caveats: Cytomegalovirus-associated status was assigned to 164 TCR beta chains.

Notes on this clone: Its antigen remains unidentified.

PCR used 60 Vbeta primers and 13 Jbeta primers. Generated by immunoSEQ multiplex PCR, the TCRdb table keeps only in-frame clones and is missing some. The data contain 90,000 to 150,000 clones, around 77% of them singletons. The CDR3 runs to 16 residues. Germline-derived CDR1 and CDR2 are SGHKS and YYEKEE (reference sequence). V was pared by 0 bases and J by 4 bases, with 3 bases of the junction left unmatched. This sequence joins TRBV5-5 and TRBJ2-5, with 13 bases matching TRBD2. The source of this sequence is a man aged 45-60 years in good health and CMV-seropositive. Sequenced: PBMCs. The CDR3, as DNA: TGTGCCAGCAGCTTGGGGACTAGCGGGAGATCAGAGACCCAGTACTTC. It codes for CASSLGTSGRSETQYF.